This T cell receptor beta chain is from a study of tumor-infiltrating lymphocytes in primary liver carcinoma. Germline values: CDR1 LGHNA, CDR2 YNFKEQ. The CDR3 covers 18 residues. Trimming pared 2 bases from V and 0 bases from J, leaving 17 bases between. Bulk tissue was left unsorted, and RNA and DNA were co-extracted from about 20-30 mg of it. This clonotype showed up many times. Priming with a constant-region primer yielded TCR beta cDNA from about 480 ng total RNA. Three nested multiplex PCR rounds, a slightly modified ARM-PCR, produced the libraries for TCR beta. The first two PCR rounds, around 10 cycles each, used TRBV1-TRBV30 forward primers and a C-beta reverse primer. TCRdb passed the multiplex PCR reads through MiXCR, listing each CDR3 protein once. The table records 95,000 to 100,000 distinct CDR3 sequences, around 73% of them present only once.

Sequenced: liver tumor tissue from sampling region 2. Subset given: tumor region T2, inferior pole. This chain joins TRBV4-2 and TRBJ2-4, with TRBD1 as a possible D gene (6 bases). The source is an older woman with primary liver carcinoma and hepatitis B virus infection. CDR3 in amino acids: CASSQSYTTGTAKNIQYF. The CDR3, as DNA: TGTGCCAGCAGCCAATCCTACACAACAGGGACAGCCAAAAACATTCAGTACTTC.